Each of the 14 T cell receptor beta chains below was sequenced from the same sample in a study of neurological immune-mediated disorders (dated by TCRdb to about 2019). The library came from 5' RACE. The data were produced on an Illumina HiSeq 2500. In-frame beta chains were kept once TCRdb had trimmed the public reads at Q25 with fastp and called clones with MiXCR. Merged by CDR3 protein, the rows form single entries marked with the most common genes and DNA. For this sample the table gives 95,000 or so distinct CDR3 sequences, of which roughly 4% were detected only once. 5% to 7.5% of the sample is in the top ten clones. Sequencing used PBMCs. The receptors here all came from a woman younger than 30 with multiple sclerosis.

This clonotype was counted ten times or more. V usage is TRBV18 and J usage is TRBJ2-1; possibly TRBD2 for D (5 bases). Germline V lookup: CDR1 KGHSH, CDR2 LQKENI. V was cut by 1 base and J by 1 base, with 8 bases left in between. The CDR3 length is 15 residues. The CDR3 DNA reads as TGTGCCAGCTCACCACAAACTAGATCCTACAATGAGCAGTTCTTC. It is translated as CASSPQTRSYNEQFF.

Ten or more counts support this clonotype. The chain carries TRBV20-1 and TRBJ2-3; D is unresolved. V lost 3 bases and J lost 0, with 19 bases in between. Germline V gives CDR1 DFQATT, CDR2 SNEGSKA (reference sequence). The CDR3 is 17 amino acids. CDR3 loop: CSASGFSVWGSTDTQYF. In nucleotides, the CDR3 is TGCAGTGCTAGCGGCTTTTCGGTGTGGGGAAGCACAGATACGCAGTATTTT.

This clonotype appeared many times. The gene calls are TRBV3-1 and TRBJ1-1; 8 nucleotides align to TRBD1. CDR1 and CDR2 from the germline V gene are LGHDT and YNNKEL (reference sequence). The CDR3 is 15 amino acids. Losses at the gene ends were 5 bases for V and 4 bases for J; bases not matched to a gene: 9. The CDR3: CASSSSRGLVTEAFF. CDR3 nucleotide sequence: TGTGCCAGCAGCTCTAGCAGGGGGCTGGTCACTGAAGCTTTCTTT. Based on the CDR3 plus reference TRBV3-1 and TRBJ1-1, the full variable domain is DTAVSQTPKYLVTQMGNDKSIKCEQNLGHDTMYWYKQDSKKFLKIMFSYNNKELIINETVPNRFSPKSPDKAHLNLHINSLELGDSAVYFCASSSSRGLVTEAFFGQGTRLTVV.

V gene TRBV29-1 combines with J gene TRBJ2-1; 7 bases match TRBD1. The CDR3 extends over 12 amino acids. Germline trimming cut 2 bases from V and 8 bases from J; bases unmatched to any gene: 3. Germline V lookup: CDR1 SQVTM, CDR2 ANQGSEA. The CDR3 loop reads CSVENTGDEQFF. CDR3 DNA: TGCAGCGTTGAAAACACAGGGGATGAGCAGTTCTTC.

There are many counts of this clonotype. The chain has TRBV5-5 and TRBJ2-2; 9 positions match TRBD1. Germline loops: CDR1 SGHKS, CDR2 YYEKEE (reference sequence). The CDR3 is made up of 15 amino acids. V trimming: 5 bases; J trimming: 6 bases; junction bases outside the gene matches: 8. CDR3: CASSWIQGAAGELFF. In DNA, the CDR3 is TGTGCCAGCAGTTGGATACAGGGGGCGGCCGGGGAGCTGTTTTTT.

At least ten counts were recorded for this clonotype. The J gene is TRBJ2-3, the V gene TRBV24-1; TRBD1 matches at 12 bases. From germline, CDR1 is KGHDR and CDR2 SFDVKD. The junction had 13 bases not matched to a gene; V was cut back by 4 bases and J by 3 bases. The CDR3 runs 19 residues. DNA for the CDR3: TGTGCCACCAGTGACACCGGGGACAGGGGGCCTGCAATGACAGATACGCAGTATTTT. Residues: CATSDTGDRGPAMTDTQYF.

The table lists this clonotype with many counts. The chain employs TRBV3-1 and TRBJ1-2; possible D gene TRBD1, 5 bases. V was cut by 5 bases and J by 4 bases, with 11 bases left in between. Germline values: CDR1 LGHDT, CDR2 YNNKEL (reference sequence). The CDR3 consists of 13 residues. For the CDR3, the DNA is TGTGCCAGCAGCGGAGGGGTGCTCTATGGCTACACCTTC. This sequence encodes CASSGGVLYGYTF.

The table lists this clonotype with many counts. The chain is built from TRBV7-9 and TRBJ1-5, with 7 positions matching TRBD1. Germline loops: CDR1 SEHNR, CDR2 FQNEAQ (reference sequence). This CDR3 contains 14 residues. V lost 3 bases and J lost 7; bases outside the gene matches: 6. The CDR3 DNA reads TGTGCCAGCAGCTTTGGACAGGAAGGGCAGCCCCAGCATTTT. It codes for CASSFGQEGQPQHF. Variable domain in full (rest from reference TRBV7-9 and TRBJ1-5): DTGVSQNPRHKITKRGQNVTFRCDPISEHNRLYWYRQTLGQGPEFLTYFQNEAQLEKSRLLSDRFSAERPKGSFSTLEIQRTEQGDSAMYLCASSFGQEGQPQHFGDGTRLSIL.

On this clonotype: Being one base from a much bigger clone, this may be a read error. The rearrangement uses TRBV9 and TRBJ2-1; D is tentatively TRBD1 or TRBD2 (5 bases each). This CDR3 is built from 15 residues. CDR1 and CDR2 (germline): SGDLS, YYNGEE. V lost 1 base and J 8 bases, leaving 16 bases between the germline ends. DNA for the CDR3: TGTGCCAGCAGCGTATACGGGACCCCCTTATATGAGCAGTTCTTC. Protein: CASSVYGTPLYEQFF.

This clonotype was counted a single time. Possible read error: a much larger clone is one base away. The chain uses TRBV29-1 and TRBJ1-1; the D gene is possibly TRBD1 (5 bases). CDR3 size: 8 residues. Germline CDR1 and CDR2: SQVTM and ANQGSEA. The CDR3 nucleotides read TGCGAGGAAGAGGGGGCTTTCTTT. Its translation: CEEEGAFF.

In this sample, this clonotype turned up many times. V is TRBV12-3 or TRBV12-4 and J is TRBJ2-7; 11 bases map to TRBD2. Unmatched junction bases numbered 3, after V lost 6 bases and J lost 5 bases. The CDR3 runs to 13 residues. The CDR3 loop is CASSTSGRHEQYF. Here the CDR3 DNA reads TGTGCCAGCAGCACTAGCGGGAGACACGAGCAGTACTTC.

This clonotype has ten or more counts. J is TRBJ2-7 and V is TRBV7-2; D might be TRBD1 (6 bases). Germline V gene data show CDR1 as SGHTA and CDR2 as FQGNSA. Deletions cut 6 bases from V and 9 bases from J, with 15 bases between. This CDR3 region has 12 residues. The CDR3 here is CASSLDRRRQYF. The CDR3 nucleotides are TGTGCCAGCAGTCTAGACAGGAGGAGGCAGTACTTC.

This clonotype was recorded at least ten times. This sequence joins TRBV5-1 and TRBJ2-7; D gene uncertain. Between the trimmed V and J ends, which lost 3 bases and 2 bases, there was a span of 0 bases. Germline V CDR1 and CDR2: SGHRS, YFSETQ. The CDR3 sequence is 10 residues long. This CDR3 reads CASSSYEQYF. The CDR3 DNA follows: TGCGCCAGCAGCTCCTACGAGCAGTACTTC.

The table lists this clonotype with many counts. The chain combines TRBV7-9 with TRBJ1-6; TRBD1 is a possible D gene (5 bases). This CDR3 has 15 residues. Trimming shortened V by 2 bases and J by 3 bases, and 8 bases separated the two germline ends. The V gene's germline CDR1 is SEHNR and CDR2 FQNEAQ (reference sequence). As DNA, the CDR3 is TGTGCCAGCAGCTTATCAGGGAACTATAATTCACCCCTCCACTTT. The encoded protein is CASSLSGNYNSPLHF.